A selection of T cell receptor beta chains follows, all from one sample in a study of blood T cell repertoires in COVID-19. Assay used: immunoSEQ multiplex PCR; TCRdb lists only in-frame clones, some missing. Here the sample spans 250,000 or so clones, around 86% being singletons. Sequenced: PBMCs or T cells enriched from blood (not recorded which). These TCRs come from a woman between 50 and 59 years old who had recovered from COVID-19. Each CDR3 is given with its conserved first and last residue. Fields, in order: V gene, J gene, clone size, CDR3 protein. Rows may omit the clone size; those that give it use once, few, many or a size class.

v_call: TRBV6-1; j_call: TRBJ2-3; clone_size: .; cdr3_aa: CASSERSGGGSTDTQYF
v_call: TRBV28; j_call: TRBJ1-2; clone_size: .; cdr3_aa: CASLPGQGYGYTF
v_call: TRBV27; j_call: TRBJ2-5; clone_size: .; cdr3_aa: CASSFIGETQYF
v_call: TRBV19; j_call: TRBJ2-1; clone_size: .; cdr3_aa: CASSDHRGPNEQFF
v_call: TRBV30; j_call: TRBJ2-7; clone_size: .; cdr3_aa: CACTGQRMSYEQYF
v_call: TRBV18; j_call: TRBJ1-1; clone_size: .; cdr3_aa: CASSPAVNTEAFF
v_call: TRBV15; j_call: TRBJ1-1; clone_size: .; cdr3_aa: CATSRAGWGDTEAFF
v_call: TRBV24-1; j_call: TRBJ2-1; clone_size: once; cdr3_aa: CATSDWAGGSYNEQFF
v_call: TRBV4-1; j_call: TRBJ2-1; clone_size: .; cdr3_aa: CASSQLLGQPDNEQFF
v_call: TRBV4-2; j_call: TRBJ2-1; clone_size: .; cdr3_aa: CASSQVAGEERISSYNEQFF
v_call: TRBV7-3; j_call: TRBJ2-3; clone_size: .; cdr3_aa: CASSLSGQGADTQYF
v_call: TRBV4-1; j_call: TRBJ1-3; clone_size: .; cdr3_aa: CASSHGAGNTIYF
v_call: TRBV10-2; j_call: TRBJ1-5; clone_size: .; cdr3_aa: CASSAATGGGNQPQHF
v_call: TRBV19; j_call: TRBJ2-6; clone_size: .; cdr3_aa: CASSIPPRPRSGANVLTF
v_call: TRBV9; j_call: TRBJ2-3; clone_size: .; cdr3_aa: CASSVATGLAFGPDTQYF
v_call: TRBV7-2; j_call: TRBJ1-5; clone_size: .; cdr3_aa: CASSLGSGGYQPQHF
v_call: TRBV18; j_call: TRBJ1-1; clone_size: .; cdr3_aa: CASSPDRGGTEAFF
v_call: TRBV5-1; j_call: TRBJ1-3; clone_size: .; cdr3_aa: CASSRGTGSGNTIYF
v_call: TRBV6-5; j_call: TRBJ2-3; clone_size: .; cdr3_aa: CASEQPGGTGYF
v_call: TRBV4-1; j_call: TRBJ2-1; clone_size: .; cdr3_aa: CASSPPLAGGYNEQFF
v_call: TRBV7-9; j_call: TRBJ2-2; clone_size: few; cdr3_aa: CASSFVSATGELFF
v_call: TRBV9; j_call: TRBJ2-1; clone_size: once; cdr3_aa: CASSGTGNYNEQFF
v_call: TRBV28; j_call: TRBJ1-6; clone_size: .; cdr3_aa: CASSSPNRQISSYNSPLHF
v_call: TRBV28; j_call: TRBJ2-1; clone_size: once; cdr3_aa: CASSWSGRKQFF
v_call: TRBV28; j_call: TRBJ2-4; clone_size: .; cdr3_aa: CASSQRQLAKNIQYF
v_call: TRBV5-5; j_call: TRBJ1-1; clone_size: .; cdr3_aa: CASSSRNTEAFF
v_call: TRBV7-8; j_call: TRBJ2-7; clone_size: .; cdr3_aa: CASSLEGTSLFFYEQYF
v_call: TRBV28; j_call: TRBJ1-1; clone_size: .; cdr3_aa: CASSSGTGLEAFF
v_call: TRBV7-8; j_call: TRBJ2-1; clone_size: .; cdr3_aa: CASSASTGVYNEQFF
v_call: TRBV7-9; j_call: TRBJ1-2; clone_size: .; cdr3_aa: CASSAGVRYAF
v_call: TRBV11-3; j_call: TRBJ2-5; clone_size: .; cdr3_aa: CASSFGRGQETQYF
v_call: TRBV7-9; j_call: TRBJ2-1; clone_size: once; cdr3_aa: CASRPRDRHYNEQFF
v_call: TRBV7-3; j_call: TRBJ2-6; clone_size: .; cdr3_aa: CASSPRMGANVLTF
v_call: TRBV19; j_call: TRBJ2-5; clone_size: .; cdr3_aa: CASSFRASGTQETQYF
v_call: TRBV19; j_call: TRBJ1-5; clone_size: .; cdr3_aa: CASSRRQGASNQPQHF
v_call: TRBV19; j_call: TRBJ1-2; clone_size: .; cdr3_aa: CASSTRQGLNYGYTF
v_call: TRBV3-1/TRBV3-2; j_call: TRBJ2-7; clone_size: few; cdr3_aa: CASSHKRSSGGSYEQYF
v_call: TRBV6-2/TRBV6-3; j_call: TRBJ2-7; clone_size: once; cdr3_aa: CASSYELAGGAYEQYF